This T cell receptor (beta chain) appears in the sequencing data of a study of blood T cell repertoires in COVID-19 (dated by TCRdb to 2020 to 2022). For context, the study as a whole: The collaborator samples originated in the United States, Italy and Spain and spanned the acute and convalescent phases of COVID-19. The material from the prospective study consisted of cDNA or gDNA derived from T cells, B-cell-depleted T cells, or PBMCs. Subjects who had been exposed to COVID-19, were actively infected with it, or had recovered from it provided the deeply sampled blood TCRbeta repertoires that made up the dataset. The repertoires were released in a freely available public database meant as a resource for research on the immune response to SARS-CoV-2. Samples were obtained from the ongoing ImmuneRACE study (first 160 participants) and from 1,254 subjects provided by 6 global collaborators. The sample metadata nearly always contained a de-identified subject ID, COVID-19 status, age in years and sex. Where available, HLA class I and class II types were obtained from metadata supplied by the sample provider rather than from assay-based typing. The paper's findings and limits, for the study overall: The amount of clinical and demographic metadata varied by source and participant and was provided uncurated.

Each collaborating institution followed its own protocols to collect whole blood in K2EDTA tubes. Collaborator samples were shipped for TCRbeta analysis as frozen whole blood, isolated PBMCs, or DNA extracted from either sample type. The sample holds a few counts of this clone. The clone's antigen remains unknown. No base qualities exist here, and no much larger clone lies one base off it. Sequences SGHRS (CDR1) and YFSETQ (CDR2) are obtained from the germline V gene. The CDR3 numbers 18 residues from cysteine through phenylalanine. Of all the DNA, just the CDR3 is kept, 54 bases in frame from base 1. Between the V and J ends, shortened by 4 bases and 6 bases respectively, the junction contains 29 bases. The immunoSEQ Assay, a bias-controlled multiplex PCR, was used to amplify TCRbeta CDR3 regions from genomic DNA. As for the original processing: Nucleated cell counts per sample were estimated from amplification of reference gene primers within the assay. Sequence reads were collapsed and filtered to measure the absolute abundance of every unique TCRbeta CDR3 rearrangement. Productive Simpson clonality was computed per sample as the square root of Simpson's diversity index over productive rearrangements. TCRdb carries this immuneACCESS record with in-frame sequences only. Its versions omit some clonotypes, under half of them owing to an unresolved V gene in the studies checked, with the rest unexplained. V and J calls and clone size follow that table, whereas D and trimming were derived from the DNA. The sample yields some 65,000 clones; 74% were counted once. The ten top clones hold under 30% of the sample.

The sequence was obtained from an elderly woman with acute or convalescent COVID-19. Specimen: peripheral blood. This chain joins TRBV5-1 to TRBJ2-7, and perhaps TRBD1 as D gene, on 6 matching bases. The nucleotide sequence is TGCGCCAGCAGCGTTACGACCGGGACACCCGCCTATGGGTCCGAGCAGTACTTC. Protein translation: CASSVTTGTPAYGSEQYF.